This TCR beta chain was sequenced during a study of cytomegalovirus exposure and HLA in healthy donors. Germline assignment: CDR1 SNHLY and CDR2 FYNNEI. Trimming removed 3 bases from V and 1 base from J; junction bases left unmatched: 1. CDR3 size: 15 residues. Concerning this clone itself: Its antigen is as yet unknown.

A multiplex PCR was run with 60 Vbeta primers and 13 Jbeta primers. Profiling relied on immunoSEQ multiplex PCR, and the TCRdb table lists in-frame clones only, not all of them. The sample lists 100,000 to 120,000 clones; 74% were seen once. Overall study findings and caveats: Productive rates of about 87% or about 30% were seen for most TCR beta V segments in an earlier analysis.

The sample consisted of PBMCs. The clonotype comes from a woman in her 40s in good health and CMV-seropositive. The J gene is TRBJ2-3, the V gene TRBV2, with TRBD1 identical over 10 bases. The CDR3 region is CASSDGQGGTDTQYF. DNA for the CDR3: TGTGCCAGCAGTGACGGACAGGGGGGCACAGATACGCAGTATTTT.